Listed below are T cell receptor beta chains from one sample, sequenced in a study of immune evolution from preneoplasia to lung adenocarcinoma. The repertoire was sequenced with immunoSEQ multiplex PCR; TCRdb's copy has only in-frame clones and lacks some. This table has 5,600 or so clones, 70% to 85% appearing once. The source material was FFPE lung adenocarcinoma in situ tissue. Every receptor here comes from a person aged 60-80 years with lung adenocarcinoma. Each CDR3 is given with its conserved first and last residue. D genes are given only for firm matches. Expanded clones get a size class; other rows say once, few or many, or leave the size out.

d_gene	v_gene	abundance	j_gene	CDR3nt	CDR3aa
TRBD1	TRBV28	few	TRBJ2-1	TGTGCCACCTACAGACAGGGGGATTGGGATTACAATGAGCAGTTCTTC	CATYRQGDWDYNEQFF
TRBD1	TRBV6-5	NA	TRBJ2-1	TGTGCCAGCAGTCTTACAGGGGGTTTGGAGCAGTTCTTC	CASSLTGGLEQFF
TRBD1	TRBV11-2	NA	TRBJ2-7	TGTGCCAGCAGCACAGGACAGGGGGCAAACTACGAGCAGTACTTC	CASSTGQGANYEQYF
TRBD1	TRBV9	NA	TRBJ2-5	TGTGCCAGCAGCGAGGGACAGGGGTCAACTTTTGAGACCCAGTACTTC	CASSEGQGSTFETQYF
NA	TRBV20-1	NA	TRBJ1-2	TGCAGTGCGAGGGACGTCGGTGGCTACACCTTC	CSARDVGGYTF
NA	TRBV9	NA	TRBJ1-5	TGTGCCAGCAGGGAGGAGGGCGGCAATCAGCCCCAGCATTTT	CASREEGGNQPQHF
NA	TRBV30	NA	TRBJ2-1	TGTGCCTGGCGGTCCCTAAGCTCCTACAATGAGCAGTTCTTC	CAWRSLSSYNEQFF
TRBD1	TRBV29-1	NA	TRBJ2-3	TGCAGCGGGGAGTCGGCAGGGACAGGAGATACGCAGTATTTT	CSGESAGTGDTQYF
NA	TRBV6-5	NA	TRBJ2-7	TGTGCCAGCAGTTACGCCCTAAACTACGAGCAGTACTTC	CASSYALNYEQYF
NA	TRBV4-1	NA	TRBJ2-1	TGCGCCAGCAGCCAATCCAGGGCACTAGAGCAGTTCTTC	CASSQSRALEQFF
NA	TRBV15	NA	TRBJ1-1	TGTGCCACCAGCAGACCATCTACACGACAGGACACTGAAGCTTTCTTT	CATSRPSTRQDTEAFF
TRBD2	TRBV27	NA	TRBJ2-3	TGTGCCAGCAGTTCTGTCGGGGGGAAGGATACGCAGTATTTT	CASSSVGGKDTQYF
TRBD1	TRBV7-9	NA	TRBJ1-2	TGTGCCAGCAGCTTGGGACAGAACTATGGCTACACCTTC	CASSLGQNYGYTF
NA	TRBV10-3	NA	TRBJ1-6	TGTGCCATCAGTGGGCAGGCAGGCTCACCCCTCCACTTT	CAISGQAGSPLHF
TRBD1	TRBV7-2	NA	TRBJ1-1	TGTGCCAGCAGCGGTCAACAGGGGGCTGAAGCTTTCTTT	CASSGQQGAEAFF
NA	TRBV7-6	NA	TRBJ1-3	TGTGCCAGCAGCTCAGCCGGCTCTGGAAACACCATATATTTT	CASSSAGSGNTIYF
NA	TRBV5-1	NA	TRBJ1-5	TGCGCCAGCAGCTTGCAAGGTCTCAGCAATCAGCCCCAGCATTTT	CASSLQGLSNQPQHF
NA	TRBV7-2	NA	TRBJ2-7	TGTGCCAGCAGCCAGGGGTCGGGACTACCAGGCTACGAGCAGTACTTC	CASSQGSGLPGYEQYF
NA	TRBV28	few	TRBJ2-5	TGTGCCAGCAGTCCGGACAGTTGGGAGACCCAGTACTTC	CASSPDSWETQYF
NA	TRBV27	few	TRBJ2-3	TGTGCCAGCAGTGACTACCTCGTGGGCACAGATACGCAGTATTTT	CASSDYLVGTDTQYF
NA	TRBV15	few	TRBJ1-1	TGTGCCACCAGCAGAGAGGGGAACACTGAAGCTTTCTTT	CATSREGNTEAFF
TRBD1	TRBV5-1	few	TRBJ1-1	TGCGCCAGCAGTTGGACAGGGGATAACATGAACACTGAAGCTTTCTTT	CASSWTGDNMNTEAFF